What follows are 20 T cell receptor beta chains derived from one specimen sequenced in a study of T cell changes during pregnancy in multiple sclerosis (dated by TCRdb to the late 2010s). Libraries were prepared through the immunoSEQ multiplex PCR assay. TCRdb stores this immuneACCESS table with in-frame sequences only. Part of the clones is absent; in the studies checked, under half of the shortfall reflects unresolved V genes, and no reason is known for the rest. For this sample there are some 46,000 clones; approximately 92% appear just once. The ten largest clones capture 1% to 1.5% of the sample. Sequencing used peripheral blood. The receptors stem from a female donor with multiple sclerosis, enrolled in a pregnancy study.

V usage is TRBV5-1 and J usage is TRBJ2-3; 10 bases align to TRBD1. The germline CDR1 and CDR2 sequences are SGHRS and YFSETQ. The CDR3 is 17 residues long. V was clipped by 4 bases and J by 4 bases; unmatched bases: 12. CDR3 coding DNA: TGCGCCAGCAGCGCCTCTCAGACAGGGGGCATCGCAGATACGCAGTATTTT. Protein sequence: CASSASQTGGIADTQYF.

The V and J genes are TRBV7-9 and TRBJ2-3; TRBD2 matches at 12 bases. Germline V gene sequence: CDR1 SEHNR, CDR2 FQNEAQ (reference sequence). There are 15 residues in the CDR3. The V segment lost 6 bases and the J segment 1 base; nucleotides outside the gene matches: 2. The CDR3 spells CASRTSGSGTDTQYF. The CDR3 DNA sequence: TGTGCCAGCAGGACTAGCGGGAGTGGCACAGATACGCAGTATTTT. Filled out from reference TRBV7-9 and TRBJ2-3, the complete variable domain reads DTGVSQNPRHKITKRGQNVTFRCDPISEHNRLYWYRQTLGQGPEFLTYFQNEAQLEKSRLLSDRFSAERPKGSFSTLEIQRTEQGDSAMYLCASRTSGSGTDTQYFGPGTRLTVL.

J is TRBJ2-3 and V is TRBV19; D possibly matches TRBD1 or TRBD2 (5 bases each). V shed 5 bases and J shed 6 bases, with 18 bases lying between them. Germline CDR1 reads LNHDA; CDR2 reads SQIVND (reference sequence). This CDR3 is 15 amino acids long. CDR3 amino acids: CASSVGPHGRDTQYF. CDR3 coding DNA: TGTGCCAGTAGTGTGGGACCGCACGGTCGGGATACGCAGTATTTT.

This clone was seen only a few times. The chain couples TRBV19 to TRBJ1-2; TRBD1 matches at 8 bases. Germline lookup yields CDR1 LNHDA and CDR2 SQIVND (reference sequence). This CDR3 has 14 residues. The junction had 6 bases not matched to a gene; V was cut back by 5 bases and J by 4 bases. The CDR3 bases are TGTGCCAGTAGTCCCCGGACAGGGCCCTATGGCTACACCTTC. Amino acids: CASSPRTGPYGYTF.

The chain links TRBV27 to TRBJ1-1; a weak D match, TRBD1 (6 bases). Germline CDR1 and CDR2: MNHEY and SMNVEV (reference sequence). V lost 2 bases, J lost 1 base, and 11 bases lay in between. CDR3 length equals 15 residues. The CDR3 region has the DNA TGTGCCAGCAGTTTAGAAGGGGGGTGGAACACTGAAGCTTTCTTT. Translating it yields CASSLEGGWNTEAFF.

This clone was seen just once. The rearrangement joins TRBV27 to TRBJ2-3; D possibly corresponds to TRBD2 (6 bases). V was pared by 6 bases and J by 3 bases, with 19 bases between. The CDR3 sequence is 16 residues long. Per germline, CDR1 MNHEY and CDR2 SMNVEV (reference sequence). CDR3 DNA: TGTGCCAGCAGCCCCTTGATAGCGGATTTGACAGATACGCAGTATTTT. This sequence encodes CASSPLIADLTDTQYF.

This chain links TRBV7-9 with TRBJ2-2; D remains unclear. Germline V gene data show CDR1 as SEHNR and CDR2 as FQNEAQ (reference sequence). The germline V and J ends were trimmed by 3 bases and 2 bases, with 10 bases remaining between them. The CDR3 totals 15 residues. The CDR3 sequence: CASSLAGPNTGELFF. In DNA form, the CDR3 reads TGTGCCAGCAGCTTGGCCGGGCCAAACACCGGGGAGCTGTTTTTT. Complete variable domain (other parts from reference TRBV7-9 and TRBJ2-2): DTGVSQNPRHKITKRGQNVTFRCDPISEHNRLYWYRQTLGQGPEFLTYFQNEAQLEKSRLLSDRFSAERPKGSFSTLEIQRTEQGDSAMYLCASSLAGPNTGELFFGEGSRLTVL.

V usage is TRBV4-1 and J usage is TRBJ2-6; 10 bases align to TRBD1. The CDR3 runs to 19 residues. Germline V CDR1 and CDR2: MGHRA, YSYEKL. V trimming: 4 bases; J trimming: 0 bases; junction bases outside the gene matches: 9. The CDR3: CASSLRWGQGLSGANVLTF. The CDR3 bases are TGCGCCAGCAGCCTACGTTGGGGACAGGGGCTCTCTGGGGCCAACGTCCTGACTTTC.

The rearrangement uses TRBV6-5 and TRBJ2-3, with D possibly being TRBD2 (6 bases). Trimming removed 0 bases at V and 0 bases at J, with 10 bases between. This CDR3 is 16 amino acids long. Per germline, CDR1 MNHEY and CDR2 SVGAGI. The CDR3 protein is CASSYSGEVSTDTQYF. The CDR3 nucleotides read TGTGCCAGCAGTTACTCCGGGGAGGTTAGCACAGATACGCAGTATTTT.

The CDR3 DNA is TGTGCCAGCAGTTACGGGCAGGGACCCCTATTGAATGGCTACACCTTC. This translates into CASSYGQGPLLNGYTF. This chain connects TRBV6-5 to TRBJ1-2; a weak D match, TRBD1 (5 bases). V was pared by 2 bases and J by 6 bases, with 19 bases between. The V gene's germline CDR1 is MNHEY and CDR2 SVGAGI. The CDR3 contains 16 residues.

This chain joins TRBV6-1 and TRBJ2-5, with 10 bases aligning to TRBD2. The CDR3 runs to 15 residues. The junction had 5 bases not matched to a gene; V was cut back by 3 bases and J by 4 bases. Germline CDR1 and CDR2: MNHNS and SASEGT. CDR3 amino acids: CASSDLAGGGETQYF. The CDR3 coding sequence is TGTGCCAGCAGTGACTTAGCGGGAGGAGGAGAGACCCAGTACTTC.

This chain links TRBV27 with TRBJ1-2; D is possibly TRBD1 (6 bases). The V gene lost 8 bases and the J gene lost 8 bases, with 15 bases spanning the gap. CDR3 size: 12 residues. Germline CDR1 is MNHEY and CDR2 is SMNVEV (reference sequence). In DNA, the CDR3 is TGTGCCAGCGGTAATACAGGGATCGGCTACACCTTC. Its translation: CASGNTGIGYTF.

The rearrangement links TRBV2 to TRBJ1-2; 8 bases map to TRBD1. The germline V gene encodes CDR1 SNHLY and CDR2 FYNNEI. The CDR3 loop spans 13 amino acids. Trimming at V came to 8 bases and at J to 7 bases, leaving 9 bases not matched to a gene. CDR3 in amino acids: CASRGQASGGYTF. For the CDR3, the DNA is TGTGCCAGCCGGGGACAGGCGTCGGGTGGCTACACCTTC.

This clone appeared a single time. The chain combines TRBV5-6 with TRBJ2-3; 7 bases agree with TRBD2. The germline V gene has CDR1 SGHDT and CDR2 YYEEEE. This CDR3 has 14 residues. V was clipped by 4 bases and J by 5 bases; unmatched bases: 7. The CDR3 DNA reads TGTGCCAGCAGCCTTCGTGGGGAGGGAGATACGCAGTATTTT. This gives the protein CASSLRGEGDTQYF.

For the CDR3, the DNA is TGTGCCAGTACGAGACAGGGGTCCGGGGAGCTGTTTTTT. This gives the protein CASTRQGSGELFF. The chain has TRBV19 and TRBJ2-2; 8 bases line up with TRBD1. This CDR3 region has 13 residues. Germline V gives CDR1 LNHDA, CDR2 SQIVND (reference sequence). Trimming removed 7 bases from V and 6 bases from J; junction bases left unmatched: 4.

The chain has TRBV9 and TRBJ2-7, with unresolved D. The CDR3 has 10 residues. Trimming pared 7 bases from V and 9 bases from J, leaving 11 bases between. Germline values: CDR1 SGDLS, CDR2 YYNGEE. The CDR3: CASGPDGQYF. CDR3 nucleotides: TGTGCCAGCGGGCCGGACGGGCAGTACTTC.

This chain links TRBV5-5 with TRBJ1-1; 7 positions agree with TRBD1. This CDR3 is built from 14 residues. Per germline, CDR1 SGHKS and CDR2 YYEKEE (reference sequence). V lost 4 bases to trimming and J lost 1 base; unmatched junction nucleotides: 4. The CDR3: CASSPGDRNTEAFF. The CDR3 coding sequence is TGTGCCAGCAGCCCGGGGGACAGGAACACTGAAGCTTTCTTT.

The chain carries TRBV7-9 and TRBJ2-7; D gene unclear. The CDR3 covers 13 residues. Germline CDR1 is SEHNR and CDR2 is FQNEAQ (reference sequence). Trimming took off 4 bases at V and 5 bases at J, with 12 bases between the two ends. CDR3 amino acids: CASSSTVPHEQYF. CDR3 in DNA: TGTGCCAGCAGCTCTACAGTCCCCCACGAGCAGTACTTC.

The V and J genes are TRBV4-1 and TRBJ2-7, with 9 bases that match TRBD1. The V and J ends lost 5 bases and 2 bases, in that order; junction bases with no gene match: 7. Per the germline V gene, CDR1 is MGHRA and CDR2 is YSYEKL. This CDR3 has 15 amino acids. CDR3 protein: CASSWGQGVAYEQYF. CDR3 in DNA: TGCGCCAGCAGCTGGGGACAGGGAGTGGCCTACGAGCAGTACTTC.

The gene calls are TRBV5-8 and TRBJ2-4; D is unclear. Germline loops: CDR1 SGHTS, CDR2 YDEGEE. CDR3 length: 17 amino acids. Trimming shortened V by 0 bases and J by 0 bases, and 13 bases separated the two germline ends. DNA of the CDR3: TGTGCCAGCAGCTTGGTTGTCAGGCCACTAGCCAAAAACATTCAGTACTTC. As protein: CASSLVVRPLAKNIQYF.